The 22 T cell receptor beta chains given below trace back to one sample, sequenced in a study of blood T cell repertoires in COVID-19. Libraries were prepared by immunoSEQ multiplex PCR; TCRdb keeps only in-frame clonotypes and omits some of them. The data show about 120,000 clones, with roughly four fifths seen just once and 7.9% held by the top ten. The sequencing sample was made of peripheral blood. These receptors came from a human donor in a cohort sampled during active COVID-19.

V gene TRBV5-8 combines with J gene TRBJ1-1, with 9 bases identical to TRBD1. V dropped 4 bases and J dropped 7; count of bases not matched to a gene: 11. CDR3 size: 15 residues. The germline V gene encodes CDR1 SGHTS and CDR2 YDEGEE. The CDR3 DNA is TGTGCCAGCAGCCTCCGGACAGGGGCCACTATTGAAGCTTTCTTT. Amino acid sequence: CASSLRTGATIEAFF. The full variable domain, completed using reference TRBV5-8 and TRBJ1-1, is EAGVTQSPTHLIKTRGQQATLRCSPISGHTSVYWYQQALGLGLQFLLWYDEGEERNRGNFPPRFSGRQFPNYSSELNVNALELEDSALYLCASSLRTGATIEAFFGQGTRLTVV.

This rearrangement joins TRBV12-5 to TRBJ1-1, with TRBD1 as a possible D gene (5 bases). Germline assignment: CDR1 LGHNT and CDR2 FRNRAP. The CDR3 is made up of 14 amino acids. The V end was cut by 1 base, the J end by 11 bases, with 17 bases between. The CDR3 loop reads CASGLDGHGGGAFF. In DNA form, the CDR3 reads TGTGCTAGTGGTTTGGATGGACACGGCGGAGGGGCTTTCTTT.

J is TRBJ2-7 and V is TRBV14, with 11 bases that match TRBD1. With 1 base clipped from V and 4 bases from J, the junction kept 6 bases outside the gene matches. The CDR3 spans 16 residues. The germline gives CDR1 SGHDN, CDR2 FVKESK. In nucleotides, the CDR3 is TGTGCCAGCAGCCAAGCCCGGACAGGGGGCATATACGAGCAGTACTTC. Translated: CASSQARTGGIYEQYF.

This sequence joins TRBV3-1 (or the pseudogene TRBV3-2) and TRBJ2-7, with 7 bases that match TRBD2. Germline CDR1 and CDR2: LGHDT and YNNKEL (reference sequence). The CDR3 contains 15 residues. Germline trimming cut 1 base from V and 5 bases from J; bases unmatched to any gene: 8. CDR3 region: CASSQGGLTSDEQYF. CDR3 bases: TGTGCCAGCAGCCAAGGGGGACTAACCTCGGACGAGCAGTACTTC.

J is TRBJ2-6 and V is TRBV5-5; D is unresolved. CDR1 is SGHKS and CDR2 is YYEKEE in the germline V gene (reference sequence). The CDR3 is made up of 17 amino acids. V lost 0 bases, J lost 0 bases, and 10 bases lay in between. The CDR3 loop is CASSLEHSRSGANVLTF. DNA for the CDR3: TGTGCCAGCAGCTTGGAGCACAGCCGCTCTGGGGCCAACGTCCTGACTTTC. The full variable domain, its missing parts supplied by reference TRBV5-5 and TRBJ2-6, is DAGVTQSPTHLIKTRGQQVTLRCSPISGHKSVSWYQQVLGQGPQFIFQYYEKEERGRGNFPDRFSARQFPNYSSELNVNALLLGDSALYLCASSLEHSRSGANVLTFGAGSRLTVL.

A word on this clone: A much more abundant neighbour one base away suggests this may be a read error. This chain uses TRBV14 with TRBJ2-7, with 10 bases that match TRBD1. J was trimmed by 2 bases and V by 5 bases; bases with no gene match: 3. The CDR3 consists of 14 residues. Germline V CDR1 and CDR2: SGHDN, FVKESK. CDR3 loop: CASSAGTGAYEQYF. DNA of the CDR3: TGTGCCAGCAGCGCCGGGACAGGGGCCTACGAGCAGTACTTC. Looking up the rest from reference TRBV14 and TRBJ2-7 gives the full variable domain: EAGVTQFPSHSVIEKGQTVTLRCDPISGHDNLYWYRRVMGKEIKFLLHFVKESKQDESGMPNNRFLAERTGGTYSTLKVQPAELEDSGVYFCASSAGTGAYEQYFGPGTRLTVT.

The genes are TRBV6-5 and TRBJ1-1, with D possibly being TRBD1 (6 bases). The germline CDR1 and CDR2 sequences are MNHEY and SVGAGI. The CDR3 sequence is 12 residues long. Trimming shortened V by 6 bases and J by 5 bases, and 10 bases separated the two germline ends. CDR3 sequence reads: CASRYGQTEAFF. CDR3 sequence (DNA): TGTGCCAGCAGATACGGACAGACTGAAGCTTTCTTT.

The rearrangement uses TRBV11-3 and TRBJ2-5; TRBD1 aligns across 9 bases. The CDR3 sequence is 16 residues long. Germline V gene sequence: CDR1 SGHNT, CDR2 YENEEA. Losses at the gene ends were 0 bases for V and 5 bases for J; bases not matched to a gene: 7. The CDR3 sequence: CASSLDSQGAGETQYF. CDR3 in DNA: TGTGCCAGCAGCTTAGATTCACAGGGGGCAGGCGAGACCCAGTACTTC.

The CDR3 DNA reads as TGTGCCAGCAGCACCGGAGCTTACGAGCAGTACTTC. It encodes CASSTGAYEQYF. The chain is built from TRBV11-1 and TRBJ2-7; unclear D gene. V lost 5 bases to trimming and J lost 4 bases, with 9 bases between them. Germline V gives CDR1 SGHAT, CDR2 FQDESV (reference sequence). The CDR3 extends over 12 amino acids.

V gene TRBV24-1 combines with J gene TRBJ1-5; 11 bases map to TRBD1. Per germline, CDR1 KGHDR and CDR2 SFDVKD. The CDR3 has 17 amino acids. The V segment lost 7 bases and the J segment 7 bases; nucleotides outside the gene matches: 14. CDR3 loop: CATSTGTGGGTVQPQHF. Written as DNA, the CDR3 is TGTGCCACCAGCACCGGGACAGGGGGTGGAACGGTGCAGCCCCAGCATTTT.

The gene calls are TRBV5-6 and TRBJ2-7; the D is unclear. This CDR3 is built from 13 residues. The germline V gene has CDR1 SGHDT and CDR2 YYEEEE. The V gene lost 0 bases and the J gene lost 2 bases, with 6 bases spanning the gap. CDR3 region: CASSLEQTYEQYF. Written as DNA, the CDR3 is TGTGCCAGCAGCTTGGAACAGACCTACGAGCAGTACTTC.

The chain recombines TRBV20-1 with TRBJ2-7; 7 bases are shared with TRBD2. CDR1 and CDR2 (germline): DFQATT, SNEGSKA (reference sequence). The CDR3 runs 11 residues. V gave up 7 bases and J gave up 7 bases; unmatched junction bases: 7. This chain's CDR3 is CSGEREGEQYF. CDR3 coding DNA: TGCAGTGGAGAGCGGGAAGGTGAGCAGTACTTC.

This clone came up once. The rearrangement links TRBV29-1 to TRBJ1-2; no firm D call. CDR1 and CDR2 (germline): SQVTM, ANQGSEA. There are 12 residues in the CDR3. V was clipped by 3 bases and J by 8 bases, with 13 bases between them. The CDR3 DNA is TGCAGCGTTGATGAGGATACGGGGGGCTACACCTTC. Its translation: CSVDEDTGGYTF.

The CDR3 coding sequence is TGTGCCAGCCTGACAGGCAATCAGCCCCAGCATTTT. Protein: CASLTGNQPQHF. The chain carries TRBV6-5 and TRBJ1-5, with TRBD1 as a possible D gene (5 bases). V lost 8 bases to trimming and J lost 2 bases, with 7 bases between them. Germline V gives CDR1 MNHEY, CDR2 SVGAGI. This CDR3 has 12 residues.

The V call is TRBV6-5, the J call TRBJ2-1; D is unclear. V lost 7 bases and J lost 4, with 11 bases in between. The CDR3 has 13 amino acids. Germline V gene sequence: CDR1 MNHEY, CDR2 SVGAGI. CDR3 sequence (DNA): TGTGCCAGCACCCATGGGCGATACAATGAGCAGTTCTTC. Translation: CASTHGRYNEQFF.

J is TRBJ2-7 and V is TRBV7-8; tentative D call: TRBD2 (6 bases). This CDR3 spans 14 amino acids. Germline assignment: CDR1 SGHVS and CDR2 FQNEAQ. The V end lost 2 bases, the J end lost 9 bases, and 17 bases lay between the germline ends. CDR3 region: CASSLNSGPTVQYF. The DNA of the CDR3 is TGTGCCAGCAGCTTAAATAGCGGCCCTACGGTGCAGTACTTC.

The CDR3 DNA sequence: TGTGCCAGCAGCTTGGCGGACAGGAGGGACTATGGCTACACCTTC. The encoded protein is CASSLADRRDYGYTF. This rearrangement joins TRBV5-4 to TRBJ1-2; TRBD1 matches 7 bases. The length of the CDR3 is 15 residues. V dropped 0 bases and J dropped 3; count of bases not matched to a gene: 5. Germline lookup yields CDR1 SGHNT and CDR2 YYREEE (reference sequence). Full variable domain (rest looked up from reference TRBV5-4 and TRBJ1-2): ETGVTQSPTHLIKTRGQQVTLRCSSQSGHNTVSWYQQALGQGPQFIFQYYREEENGRGNFPPRFSGLQFPNYSSELNVNALELDDSALYLCASSLADRRDYGYTFGSGTRLTVV.

The chain combines TRBV2 with TRBJ2-7, with D possibly being TRBD2 (5 bases). The CDR3 is 15 residues long. V was trimmed by 2 bases and J by 6 bases, leaving 17 bases between them. CDR1 and CDR2 from the germline V gene are SNHLY and FYNNEI. CDR3 DNA sequence: TGTGCCAGCAGTGAAAGCCTAGCTGGAAGTGGCGAGCAGTACTTC. Its protein product is CASSESLAGSGEQYF.

The V call is TRBV29-1, the J call TRBJ2-7; 8 nucleotides agree with TRBD1. The V and J ends lost 7 bases and 5 bases, in that order; junction bases with no gene match: 7. The CDR3 runs to 12 residues. Per germline, CDR1 SQVTM and CDR2 ANQGSEA. The CDR3 nucleotides are TGCAGCGCTATGGACAGGGAGGACGAGCAGTACTTC. This encodes CSAMDREDEQYF.

The chain combines TRBV19 with TRBJ1-5; possibly TRBD1 for D (6 bases). The V end lost 10 bases, the J end lost 7 bases, and 20 bases lay between the germline ends. This CDR3 contains 14 residues. The germline gives CDR1 LNHDA, CDR2 SQIVND (reference sequence). The CDR3 loop reads CATGGQGGGQPQHF. As DNA, the CDR3 is TGTGCCACCGGCGGGCAGGGAGGGGGGCAGCCCCAGCATTTT. Using reference TRBV19 and TRBJ1-5 for the parts outside the CDR3, the full variable domain is DGGITQSPKYLFRKEGQNVTLSCEQNLNHDAMYWYRQDPGQGLRLIYYSQIVNDFQKGDIAEGYSVSREKKESFPLTVTSAQKNPTAFYLCATGGQGGGQPQHFGDGTRLSIL.

The chain carries TRBV27 and TRBJ2-6; weak D call: TRBD1 (7 bases). V was pared by 3 bases and J by 1 base, with 13 bases between. In germline, CDR1 is MNHEY, CDR2 SMNVEV (reference sequence). The CDR3 runs 17 residues. CDR3 residues: CASSLKGAGSGANVLTF. In DNA form, the CDR3 reads TGTGCCAGCAGTTTGAAGGGGGCGGGGTCTGGGGCCAACGTCCTGACTTTC.

The rearrangement links TRBV4-1 to TRBJ2-7, with 7 bases aligning to TRBD1. This CDR3 contains 14 residues. V dropped 4 bases and J dropped 0; count of bases not matched to a gene: 3. CDR1 and CDR2 from the germline V gene are MGHRA and YSYEKL. CDR3 amino acids: CASSPHRGSYEQYF. The CDR3 region has the DNA TGCGCCAGCAGCCCCCACAGGGGCTCCTACGAGCAGTACTTC.